This T cell receptor beta chain was recovered during a study of blood T cell repertoires in COVID-19. Trimming shortened V by 5 bases and J by 0 bases, and 8 bases separated the two germline ends. The CDR3 covers 13 residues. Looked up from germline, CDR1 is SGHTA and CDR2 is FQGNSA. Original data processing: Reference gene primer amplification in the assay estimated nucleated cell counts. The repertoire was sequenced with immunoSEQ multiplex PCR; TCRdb's copy has only in-frame clones and lacks some. D and trimming were read from the DNA, whereas the V and J calls and clone size are those reported in that table. Of under 55,000 clones in the sample, 88% were seen once.

The V and J genes are TRBV7-2 and TRBJ2-7, with D perhaps TRBD2 (5 bases). The sequence was collected from a human donor in a cohort sampled during active COVID-19. The sequenced material came from peripheral blood. The CDR3: CASSAGPSYEQYF. CDR3 sequence (DNA): TGTGCCAGCAGCGCGGGCCCCTCCTACGAGCAGTACTTC.